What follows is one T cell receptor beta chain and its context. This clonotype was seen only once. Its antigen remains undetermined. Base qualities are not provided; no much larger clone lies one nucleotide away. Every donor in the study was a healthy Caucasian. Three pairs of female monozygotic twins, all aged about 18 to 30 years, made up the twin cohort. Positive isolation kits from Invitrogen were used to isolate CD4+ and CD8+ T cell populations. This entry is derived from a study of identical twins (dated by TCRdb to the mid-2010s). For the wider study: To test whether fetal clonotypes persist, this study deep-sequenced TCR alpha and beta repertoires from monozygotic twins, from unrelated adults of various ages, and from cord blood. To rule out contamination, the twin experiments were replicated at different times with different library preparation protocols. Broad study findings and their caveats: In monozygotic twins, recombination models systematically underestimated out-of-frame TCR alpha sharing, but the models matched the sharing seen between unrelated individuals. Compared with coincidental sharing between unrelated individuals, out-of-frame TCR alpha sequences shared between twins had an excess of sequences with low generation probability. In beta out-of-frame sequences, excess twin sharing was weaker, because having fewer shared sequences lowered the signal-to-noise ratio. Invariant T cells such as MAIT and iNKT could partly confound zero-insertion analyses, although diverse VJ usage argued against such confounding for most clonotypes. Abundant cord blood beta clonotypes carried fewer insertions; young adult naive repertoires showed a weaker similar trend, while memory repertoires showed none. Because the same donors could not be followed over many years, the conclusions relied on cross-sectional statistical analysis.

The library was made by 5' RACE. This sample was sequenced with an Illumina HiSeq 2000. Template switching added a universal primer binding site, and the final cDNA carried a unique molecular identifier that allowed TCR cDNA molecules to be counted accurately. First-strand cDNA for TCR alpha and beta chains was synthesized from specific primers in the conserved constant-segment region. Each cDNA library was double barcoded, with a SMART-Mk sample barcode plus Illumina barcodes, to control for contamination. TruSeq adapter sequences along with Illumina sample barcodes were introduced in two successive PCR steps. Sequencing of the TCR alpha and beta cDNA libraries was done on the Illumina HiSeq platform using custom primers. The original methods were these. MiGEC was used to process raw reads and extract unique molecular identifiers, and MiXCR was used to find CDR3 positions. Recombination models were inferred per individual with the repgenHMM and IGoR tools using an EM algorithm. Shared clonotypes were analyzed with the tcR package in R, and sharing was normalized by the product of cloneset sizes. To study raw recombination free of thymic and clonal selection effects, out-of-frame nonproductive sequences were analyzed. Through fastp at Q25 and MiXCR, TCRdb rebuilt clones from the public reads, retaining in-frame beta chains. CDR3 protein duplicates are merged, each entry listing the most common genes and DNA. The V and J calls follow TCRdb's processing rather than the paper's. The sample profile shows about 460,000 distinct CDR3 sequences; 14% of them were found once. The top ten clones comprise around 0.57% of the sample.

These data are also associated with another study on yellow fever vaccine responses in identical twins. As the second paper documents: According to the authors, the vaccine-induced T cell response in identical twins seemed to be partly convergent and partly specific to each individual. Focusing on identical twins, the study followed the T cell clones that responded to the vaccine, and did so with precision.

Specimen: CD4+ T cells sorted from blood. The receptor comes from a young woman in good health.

The CDR3 reads as follows: CASSLIGGSGTGELFF. DNA sequence: TGTGCCAGCAGCTTAATCGGCGGGAGCGGCACCGGGGAGCTGTTTTTT. The chain is made from TRBV7-2 and TRBJ2-2, and TRBD2 matches 7 of the central bases. Clipping removes 2 bases from V and 4 bases from J, with 7 as the unmatched junction base count. The germline V gene sets CDR1 to SGHTA and CDR2 to FQGNSA. The CDR3 starts with the cysteine, ends with the phenylalanine, and has 16 residues. The only DNA kept is the CDR3, 48 bases in frame from the first base.